The 11 T cell receptor beta chains below were found in one sample sequenced in a study of blood T cell repertoires in COVID-19 (dated by TCRdb to the early 2020s). Library preparation employed the immunoSEQ multiplex PCR assay. This is the immuneACCESS table as TCRdb keeps it, with only in-frame sequences that have V and J called. A part of the clones is gone; compared with another copy, unresolved V genes explain less than half, and the rest is unexplained. For this sample there are tens of thousands of clones; approximately 84% appear just once. Approximately 14% of the sample rests with the top ten. The source material was peripheral blood. The receptors were gathered from a human donor in a cohort sampled during active COVID-19.

The rearrangement joins TRBV4-1 to TRBJ2-1; 13 bases line up with TRBD2. The germline V gene encodes CDR1 MGHRA and CDR2 YSYEKL. Trimming removed 3 bases from V and 6 bases from J; junction bases left unmatched: 8. The CDR3 contains 17 residues. The CDR3 DNA is TGCGCCAGCAGCCACGGACTACTAGCGGGGGGGCGCAATGAGCAGTTCTTC. Protein: CASSHGLLAGGRNEQFF.

V usage is TRBV7-3 and J usage is TRBJ2-7; 9 nucleotides match TRBD2. The V segment lost 2 bases and the J segment 2 bases; nucleotides outside the gene matches: 1. Germline CDR1 is SGHTA and CDR2 is FQGTGA. This CDR3 spans 14 amino acids. CDR3 amino acids: CASSLAGGAYEQYF. As DNA, the CDR3 is TGTGCCAGCAGCTTAGCGGGGGGGGCCTACGAGCAGTACTTC.

The rearrangement links TRBV19 to TRBJ2-1, with 8 bases that match TRBD1. Germline V gene sequence: CDR1 LNHDA, CDR2 SQIVND (reference sequence). The V segment lost 1 base and the J segment 0 bases; nucleotides outside the gene matches: 11. The CDR3 sequence is 19 residues long. The chain's CDR3 is CASSIGRDRLRSSYNEQFF. CDR3 sequence (DNA): TGTGCCAGTAGTATAGGTCGGGACAGGCTCAGGAGCTCCTACAATGAGCAGTTCTTC.

This clone was counted once. The V gene is TRBV11-2, the J gene TRBJ1-3, with D unclear. Germline V gives CDR1 SGHAT, CDR2 FQNNGV. The CDR3 spans 12 residues. Trimming shortened V by 5 bases and J by 5 bases, and 7 bases separated the two germline ends. The CDR3 region is CASSTHRNTIYF. The CDR3, as DNA: TGTGCCAGCAGCACACATCGAAACACCATATATTTT.

This clone showed up just once. The V and J genes are TRBV7-2 and TRBJ2-3, with TRBD2 matching over 8 bases. The ends lost 1 base at V and 6 bases at J; junction bases unmatched: 9. The CDR3 has 16 residues. From germline, CDR1 is SGHTA and CDR2 FQGNSA. The CDR3 region has the DNA TGTGCCAGCAGCTTAGATAGCGGGGCCTTAGGGGATACGCAGTATTTT. Translation gives CASSLDSGALGDTQYF.

This chain's CDR3 is CASSQVLKGAGTGELFF. Written as DNA, the CDR3 is TGTGCCAGCAGCCAAGTTTTGAAGGGGGCCGGGACCGGGGAGCTGTTTTTT. V usage is TRBV3-1 (or the pseudogene TRBV3-2) and J usage is TRBJ2-2; 7 bases match TRBD1. The CDR3 is 17 residues long. Per germline, CDR1 LGHDT and CDR2 YNNKEL (reference sequence). With V trimmed by 1 base and J by 5 bases, 10 bases remained unmatched.

This clone is a singleton in its sample. CDR3 protein: CASSAANRGGPMTQYF. CDR3 coding DNA: TGTGCCAGCAGCGCGGCCAACAGGGGGGGACCCATGACGCAGTATTTT. V gene TRBV9 combines with J gene TRBJ2-3; weak D call: TRBD1 (8 bases). The germline CDR1 and CDR2 sequences are SGDLS and YYNGEE. V lost 3 bases and J 9 bases, leaving 23 bases between the germline ends. The CDR3 runs 16 residues. Complete variable domain (other parts from reference TRBV9 and TRBJ2-3): DSGVTQTPKHLITATGQRVTLRCSPRSGDLSVYWYQQSLDQGLQFLIQYYNGEERAKGNILERFSAQQFPDLHSELNLSSLELGDSALYFCASSAANRGGPMTQYFGPGTRLTVL.

V is TRBV25-1 and J is TRBJ1-2; 10 bases fit TRBD1. The J segment lost 2 bases and the V segment lost 1 base, leaving 7 bases of the junction unmatched. The V gene's germline CDR1 is MGHDK and CDR2 SYGVNS. The CDR3 has 17 amino acids. In DNA, the CDR3 is TGTGCCAGCAGTGAATCAGGAGGGACAGGGGAAAACTATGGCTACACCTTC. Translated: CASSESGGTGENYGYTF.

This chain uses TRBV6-1 with TRBJ2-1; TRBD1 agrees at 9 bases. The CDR3 covers 16 residues. Germline V lookup: CDR1 MNHNS, CDR2 SASEGT. V dropped 2 bases and J dropped 4; count of bases not matched to a gene: 6. CDR3 in amino acids: CASSELTGGLYNEQFF. CDR3 coding DNA: TGTGCCAGCAGTGAATTGACAGGGGGTCTTTACAATGAGCAGTTCTTC.

The gene calls are TRBV5-6 and TRBJ2-7; possibly TRBD2 for D (7 bases). Germline V gene sequence: CDR1 SGHDT, CDR2 YYEEEE. The CDR3 loop spans 19 amino acids. The V end was cut by 4 bases, the J end by 0 bases, with 26 bases between. CDR3 in amino acids: CASSPIGLGAGASSYEQYF. The CDR3 DNA reads as TGTGCCAGCAGCCCGATAGGCTTGGGCGCGGGGGCAAGCTCCTACGAGCAGTACTTC.

J is TRBJ1-1 and V is TRBV6-5; D remains unclear. CDR1 is MNHEY, CDR2 SVGAGI, per germline. V gave up 6 bases and J gave up 5 bases, with 10 bases separating them. The CDR3 covers 12 residues. CDR3 sequence reads: CASSNRKTEAFF. The CDR3 nucleotides read TGTGCCAGCAGCAACAGAAAAACTGAAGCTTTCTTT.